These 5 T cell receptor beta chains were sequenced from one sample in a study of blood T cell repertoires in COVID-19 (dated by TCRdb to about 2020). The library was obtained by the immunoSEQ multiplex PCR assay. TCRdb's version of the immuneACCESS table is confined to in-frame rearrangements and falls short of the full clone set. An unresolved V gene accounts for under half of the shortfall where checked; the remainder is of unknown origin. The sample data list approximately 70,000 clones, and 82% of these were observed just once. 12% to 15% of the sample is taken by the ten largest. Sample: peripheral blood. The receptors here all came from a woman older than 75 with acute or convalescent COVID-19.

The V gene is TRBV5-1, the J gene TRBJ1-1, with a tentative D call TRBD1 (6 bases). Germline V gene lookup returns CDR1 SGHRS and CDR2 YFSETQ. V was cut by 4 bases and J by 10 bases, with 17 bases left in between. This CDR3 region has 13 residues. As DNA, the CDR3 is TGCGCCAGCAGCAATGGCGACAGGACCCGAGCTTTCTTT. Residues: CASSNGDRTRAFF.

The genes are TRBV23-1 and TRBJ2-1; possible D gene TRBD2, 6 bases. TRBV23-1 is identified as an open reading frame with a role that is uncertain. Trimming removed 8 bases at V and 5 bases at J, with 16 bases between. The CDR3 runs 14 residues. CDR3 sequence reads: CASERLEGDNEQFF. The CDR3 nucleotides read TGCGCCAGCGAAAGACTAGAGGGTGACAATGAGCAGTTCTTC.

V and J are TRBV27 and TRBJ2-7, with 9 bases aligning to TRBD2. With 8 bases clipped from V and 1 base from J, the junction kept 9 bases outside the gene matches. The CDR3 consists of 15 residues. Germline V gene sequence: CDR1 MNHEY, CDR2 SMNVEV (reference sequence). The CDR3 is CASYTTSGPSYEQYF. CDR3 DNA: TGTGCCAGCTATACCACTAGCGGGCCTTCCTACGAGCAGTACTTC.

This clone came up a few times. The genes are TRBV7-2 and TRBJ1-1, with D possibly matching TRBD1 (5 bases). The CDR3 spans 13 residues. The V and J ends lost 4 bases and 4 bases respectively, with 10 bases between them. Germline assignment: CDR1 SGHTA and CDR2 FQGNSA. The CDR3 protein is CASSSDMATEAFF. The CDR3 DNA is TGTGCCAGCAGCTCGGACATGGCCACTGAAGCTTTCTTT.

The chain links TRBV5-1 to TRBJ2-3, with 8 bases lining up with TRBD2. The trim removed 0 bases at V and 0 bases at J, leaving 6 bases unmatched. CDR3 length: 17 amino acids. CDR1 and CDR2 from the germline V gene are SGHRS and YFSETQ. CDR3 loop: CASSLVGRVTSTDTQYF. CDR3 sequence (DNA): TGCGCCAGCAGCTTGGTCGGGAGGGTTACTAGCACAGATACGCAGTATTTT.